The next 17 T cell receptor beta chains were all read from a single sample in a study of shared clonotypes between healthy human individuals. Method: immunoSEQ multiplex PCR; TCRdb's copy keeps in-frame clones and lacks some. Of about 470,000 clones listed, about four fifths are singletons. The sequenced sample consisted of PBMCs. All receptors come from a woman in her 40s in good health. Some clones in this sample may be carry-over from other donors' samples.

This chain joins TRBV15 and TRBJ2-5; 13 nucleotides match TRBD2. Germline V gives CDR1 LNHNV, CDR2 YYDKDF (reference sequence). The CDR3 is made up of 17 amino acids. V dropped 3 bases and J dropped 5; count of bases not matched to a gene: 9. DNA of the CDR3: TGTGCCACCAGCAGGGCAGGACTAGCGGGAGACGGGGAGACCCAGTACTTC. Its protein is CATSRAGLAGDGETQYF.

This clone was seen a single time. This may come from a read error, since a much larger clone is one base off. The gene calls are TRBV6-6 and TRBJ2-5; 7 positions match TRBD1. Germline V gene lookup returns CDR1 MNHNY and CDR2 SVGAGI (reference sequence). The V and J ends lost 6 bases and 4 bases, in that order; junction bases with no gene match: 5. This CDR3 contains 13 residues. The CDR3 DNA sequence: TGTGCCAGCAGCTTGGCAGGGGGAGAGACCCAGTACTTC. Amino acids: CASSLAGGETQYF.

This sequence joins TRBV27 and TRBJ1-5; TRBD1 is a possible D gene (6 bases). The CDR3 has 12 residues. The germline V gene encodes CDR1 MNHEY and CDR2 SMNVEV (reference sequence). Trimming shortened V by 5 bases and J by 15 bases, and 17 bases separated the two germline ends. This CDR3 is CASSPLGALGHF. The CDR3 nucleotides are TGTGCCAGCAGTCCCCTGGGGGCATTAGGGCATTTT.

Remarks on this clone: This specimen includes other DNA sequences encoding the same CDR3. CDR3 DNA sequence: TGTGCCAGCAGCCAAGTTGGAGGGTCTGGGGCCAACGTCCTGACTTTC. As protein: CASSQVGGSGANVLTF. The J gene is TRBJ2-6, the V gene TRBV4-2, with D perhaps matching TRBD2 (6 bases). Deletions cut 1 base from V and 1 base from J, with 8 bases between. Per the germline V gene, CDR1 is LGHNA and CDR2 is YNFKEQ. The CDR3 totals 16 residues.

The chain is built from TRBV28 and TRBJ2-5; TRBD2 agrees at 9 bases. Germline V lookup: CDR1 MDHEN, CDR2 SYDVKM. The CDR3 has 14 amino acids. V was pared by 6 bases and J by 4 bases, with 6 bases of the junction left unmatched. CDR3 amino acids: CASSSLAGAETQYF. In DNA form, the CDR3 reads TGTGCCAGCAGCAGTTTAGCGGGAGCAGAGACCCAGTACTTC.

The chain carries TRBV27 and TRBJ2-3; TRBD2 matches at 16 bases. The CDR3 spans 16 residues. From germline, CDR1 is MNHEY and CDR2 SMNVEV (reference sequence). After removal of 10 bases from V and 6 bases from J, the junction contained 10 bases not matched to a gene. The CDR3 is CAKAGTSGRASDTQYF. CDR3 nucleotides: TGTGCCAAAGCCGGGACTAGCGGGAGGGCCAGCGATACGCAGTATTTT.

This clone was picked up one time. The J gene is TRBJ2-7, the V gene TRBV28; TRBD1 or TRBD2 may be the D gene (5 bases each). The V end was cut by 3 bases, the J end by 3 bases, with 18 bases between. CDR1 is MDHEN, CDR2 SYDVKM, per germline. The CDR3 spans 16 residues. As DNA, the CDR3 is TGTGCCAGCAGTTTTGCAGGGACCTCGAGGCACTACGAGCAGTACTTC. Translation gives CASSFAGTSRHYEQYF. Complete variable domain (other parts from reference TRBV28 and TRBJ2-7): DVKVTQSSRYLVKRTGEKVFLECVQDMDHENMFWYRQDPGLGLRLIYFSYDVKMKEKGDIPEGYSVSREKKERFSLILESASTNQTSMYLCASSFAGTSRHYEQYFGPGTRLTVT.

DNA for the CDR3: TGCGCCAGCAGAAGGGCGGAGCAGTACGAGCAGTACTTC. Protein sequence: CASRRAEQYEQYF. The chain combines TRBV5-1 with TRBJ2-7, with D hard to call. V was clipped by 5 bases and J by 4 bases, with 13 bases between them. Germline assignment: CDR1 SGHRS and CDR2 YFSETQ. The CDR3 loop spans 13 amino acids.

The chain is built from TRBV7-9 and TRBJ2-5; 12 positions agree with TRBD2. CDR1 is SEHNR, CDR2 FQNEAQ, per germline (reference sequence). V was clipped by 7 bases and J by 5 bases; unmatched bases: 8. This CDR3 comprises 15 residues. CDR3 in amino acids: CASTLAGGLGETQYF. The CDR3 DNA reads TGTGCCAGCACACTAGCGGGAGGCCTAGGGGAGACCCAGTACTTC.

The sample holds a few counts of this clone. The rearrangement joins TRBV7-9 to TRBJ2-7; a possible D gene is TRBD2 (5 bases). V was shortened by 4 bases and J by 2 bases, with 15 bases between the two germline ends. Germline CDR1 and CDR2: SEHNR and FQNEAQ (reference sequence). CDR3 size: 15 residues. CDR3 sequence reads: CASSSAWESPYEQYF. The CDR3 nucleotides read TGTGCCAGCAGCTCAGCGTGGGAGTCCCCCTACGAGCAGTACTTC.

The rearrangement joins TRBV18 to TRBJ2-5, with D possibly being TRBD1 (6 bases). V lost 3 bases to trimming and J lost 2 bases, with 13 bases between them. Germline CDR1 KGHSH, CDR2 LQKENI. This CDR3 contains 15 residues. The CDR3: CASSPRDGTQETQYF. CDR3 bases: TGTGCCAGCTCACCCAGGGACGGGACACAAGAGACCCAGTACTTC. The entire variable domain, with the rest obtained from reference TRBV18 and TRBJ2-5, is as follows: NAGVMQNPRHLVRRRGQEARLRCSPMKGHSHVYWYRQLPEEGLKFMVYLQKENIIDESGMPKERFSAEFPKEGPSILRIQQVVRGDSAAYFCASSPRDGTQETQYFGPGTRLLVL.

The V and J genes are TRBV5-1 and TRBJ1-4; D uncertain. The germline CDR1 and CDR2 sequences are SGHRS and YFSETQ. V lost 0 bases to trimming and J lost 0 bases, with 21 bases between them. The CDR3 has 20 residues. CDR3 nucleotides: TGCGCCAGCAGCTTGGACGGGCGAGGCCGGAATCAGGCAACTAATGAAAAACTGTTTTTT. Its translation is CASSLDGRGRNQATNEKLFF.

The chain uses TRBV5-4 and TRBJ2-6; 8 bases fit TRBD1. Germline V gene data show CDR1 as SGHNT and CDR2 as YYREEE (reference sequence). CDR3 size: 17 residues. V dropped 0 bases and J dropped 1; count of bases not matched to a gene: 3. The CDR3 region is CASSLGQGTSGANVLTF. CDR3 nucleotide sequence: TGTGCCAGCAGCTTGGGACAGGGGACTTCTGGGGCCAACGTCCTGACTTTC.

This clone has just one count. The chain recombines TRBV28 with TRBJ2-1; D gene ambiguous. CDR3 length: 17 residues. CDR1 MDHEN and CDR2 SYDVKM come from the germline V gene. Trimming took 7 bases from V and 4 from J, leaving 23 bases between them. CDR3 DNA: TGTGCCAGCAAAGACCGAAGACTCGGCGAGCTGTACAATGAGCAGTTCTTC. Translated, it gives CASKDRRLGELYNEQFF.

Only a few counts were recorded for this clone. The genes are TRBV7-2 and TRBJ2-7; TRBD1 agrees at 7 bases. The CDR3 runs 13 residues. The V gene end was trimmed by 5 bases and the J gene end by 4 bases; junction bases not matched to a gene: 5. The germline CDR1 and CDR2 sequences are SGHTA and FQGNSA. This CDR3 reads CASSPTGVYEQYF. The CDR3 coding sequence is TGTGCCAGCAGCCCAACAGGGGTATACGAGCAGTACTTC.

V usage is TRBV5-4 and J usage is TRBJ2-5; D is uncertain. The germline V and J ends were trimmed by 4 bases and 1 base, with 8 bases remaining between them. The CDR3 length is 13 residues. Germline V gene sequence: CDR1 SGHNT, CDR2 YYREEE (reference sequence). CDR3 nucleotide sequence: TGTGCCAGCAGCCCCAGGATCCAAGAGACCCAGTACTTC. Translation gives CASSPRIQETQYF.

This chain uses TRBV6-4 with TRBJ1-2; possible D gene TRBD1, 5 bases. The CDR3 consists of 15 residues. Germline-derived CDR1 and CDR2 are MRHNA and SNTAGT. The CDR3 region is CAPSPRGTKTYGYTF. DNA of the CDR3: TGTGCTCCCAGCCCCCGAGGGACTAAAACCTATGGCTACACCTTC.